This T cell receptor (beta chain) was retrieved from a study of TIL therapy for anti-PD-1-resistant metastatic lung cancer. Unmatched junction bases numbered 5, after V lost 4 bases and J lost 4 bases. This CDR3 is 15 amino acids long. Germline V gives CDR1 SGDLS, CDR2 YYNGEE. Time point reported: pre-treatment sample, taken before nivolumab and TIL therapy. Sequencing used immunoSEQ v3. The repertoire was sequenced with immunoSEQ multiplex PCR; TCRdb's copy has only in-frame clones and lacks some. The table lists around 15,000 clones, about 82% of them singletons. The source was blood, collected at baseline. This sequence originates from a person between 25 and 80 years old with non-small cell lung cancer. The V and J genes are TRBV9 and TRBJ2-2; 9 bases are shared with TRBD2. The CDR3 sequence is CASSPRAGGTGELFF. The CDR3 coding sequence is TGTGCCAGCAGCCCTCGAGCGGGGGGCACCGGGGAGCTGTTTTTT.